A single sample is the source of the 20 T cell receptor beta chains below, sequenced in a study of PD-L1 blockade in urothelial cancer. Time point defined: pretreatment peripheral blood. Libraries were prepared by immunoSEQ multiplex PCR; TCRdb keeps only in-frame clonotypes and omits some of them. The data contain fewer than 65,000 clones, around 85% of them singletons. The specimen was PBMCs, collected around atezolizumab (anti-PD-L1) treatment. The source of these receptors is a woman aged 55-70 years with urothelial cancer.

The chain has TRBV20-1 and TRBJ2-7; unclear D gene. V shed 5 bases and J shed 1 base, with 6 bases lying between them. CDR3 size: 11 residues. Germline V gene data show CDR1 as DFQATT and CDR2 as SNEGSKA (reference sequence). In nucleotides, the CDR3 is TGCAGTGCTTCCGGGTCCTACGAGCAGTACTTC. It yields the protein CSASGSYEQYF.

The chain recombines TRBV7-9 with TRBJ2-7; 10 positions agree with TRBD2. Trimming took 5 bases from V and 3 from J; bases not matched to a gene: 13. The CDR3 totals 17 residues. The germline V gene encodes CDR1 SEHNR and CDR2 FQNEAQ (reference sequence). CDR3 protein: CASSPGSLAGAFYEQYF. In DNA form, the CDR3 reads TGTGCCAGCAGCCCGGGCTCTCTAGCGGGAGCCTTCTACGAGCAGTACTTC.

This clone was seen just once. The chain has TRBV5-1 and TRBJ2-2; no clear D gene. V was trimmed by 2 bases and J by 0 bases, leaving 11 bases between them. The CDR3 totals 16 residues. CDR1 SGHRS and CDR2 YFSETQ come from the germline V gene. The CDR3: CASSLAQPANTGELFF. The DNA of the CDR3 is TGCGCCAGCAGCTTAGCACAGCCCGCGAACACCGGGGAGCTGTTTTTT.

This clone is a singleton in its sample. V is TRBV27 and J is TRBJ2-3; D is uncertain. Trimming removed 5 bases at V and 4 bases at J, with 10 bases between. Per the germline V gene, CDR1 is MNHEY and CDR2 is SMNVEV (reference sequence). This CDR3 has 13 residues. This chain's CDR3 is CASSPPISDTQYF. CDR3 nucleotide sequence: TGTGCCAGCAGTCCCCCTATCTCAGATACGCAGTATTTT.

This clone was counted between two and nine times. V usage is TRBV9 and J usage is TRBJ2-7, with TRBD2 matching over 7 bases. The CDR3 sequence is 15 residues long. J lost 0 bases, V lost 4 bases, and 7 bases had no gene match. From germline, CDR1 is SGDLS and CDR2 YYNGEE. The CDR3 loop reads CASSLGLGSSYEQYF. CDR3 nucleotides: TGTGCCAGCAGCCTAGGACTAGGGAGCTCCTACGAGCAGTACTTC.

The J gene is TRBJ2-7, the V gene TRBV5-1; TRBD2 matches at 12 bases. Germline values: CDR1 SGHRS, CDR2 YFSETQ. The CDR3 has 16 amino acids. V lost 0 bases to trimming and J lost 3 bases; unmatched junction nucleotides: 4. The CDR3 sequence: CASSLGGTSGLYEQYF. The CDR3 DNA reads TGCGCCAGCAGCTTGGGCGGGACTAGCGGGCTCTACGAGCAGTACTTC.

V gene TRBV2 combines with J gene TRBJ1-1; 10 positions match TRBD1. Trimming at V came to 7 bases and at J to 1 base, leaving 3 bases not matched to a gene. The CDR3 has 14 amino acids. Germline assignment: CDR1 SNHLY and CDR2 FYNNEI. The CDR3 coding sequence is TGTGCCAGCAAAGGGACAGGGGCGAACACTGAAGCTTTCTTT. Protein sequence: CASKGTGANTEAFF.

About this clone: A read error may be the cause here, since a much bigger clone is one base away. This rearrangement joins TRBV2 to TRBJ1-5; possibly TRBD1 for D (5 bases). This CDR3 comprises 13 residues. Germline assignment: CDR1 SNHLY and CDR2 FYNNEI. Trimming took 7 bases from V and 4 from J, leaving 11 bases between them. For the CDR3, the DNA is TGTGCCAGCAAGAACAGGCAAAATCAGCCCCAGCATTTT. Amino acid sequence: CASKNRQNQPQHF. The whole variable domain, filled in from reference TRBV2 and TRBJ1-5, reads EPEVTQTPSHQVTQMGQEVILRCVPISNHLYFYWYRQILGQKVEFLVSFYNNEISEKSEIFDDQFSVERPDGSNFTLKIRSTKLEDSAMYFCASKNRQNQPQHFGDGTRLSIL.

This clone was counted a few times. The chain joins TRBV14 to TRBJ2-7; 7 bases fit TRBD2. CDR1 is SGHDN and CDR2 is FVKESK in the germline V gene. This CDR3 comprises 13 residues. The CDR3 loop is CLLRGGPNYEQYF. CDR3 in DNA: TGTCTACTGAGGGGAGGGCCCAACTACGAGCAGTACTTC.

The V call is TRBV19, the J call TRBJ1-1, with D possibly being TRBD1 (5 bases). Trimming removed 3 bases from V and 12 bases from J, with 14 bases in between. The CDR3 has 12 amino acids. Per germline, CDR1 LNHDA and CDR2 SQIVND (reference sequence). The CDR3 nucleotides are TGTGCCAGTAGTATTGGTACAGGCGAGCCTTTCTTT. This translates into CASSIGTGEPFF.

The rearrangement joins TRBV19 to TRBJ2-2; 8 bases match TRBD2. The CDR3 is 16 amino acids. V trimming: 6 bases; J trimming: 4 bases; junction bases outside the gene matches: 10. Germline loops: CDR1 LNHDA, CDR2 SQIVND (reference sequence). This CDR3 is CASRFGLALSTGELFF. CDR3 coding DNA: TGTGCCAGTAGATTCGGACTAGCCCTGTCCACCGGGGAGCTGTTTTTT.

The V gene is TRBV7-3, the J gene TRBJ2-2; weak D call: TRBD1 (7 bases). Germline V gives CDR1 SGHTA, CDR2 FQGTGA. The V end lost 2 bases, the J end lost 7 bases, and 11 bases lay between the germline ends. The CDR3 runs to 14 residues. CDR3 in amino acids: CASSLGGGNGELFF. In DNA, the CDR3 is TGTGCCAGCAGCTTAGGAGGGGGCAACGGGGAGCTGTTTTTT.

This clone was observed a single time. J is TRBJ1-1 and V is TRBV7-2, with TRBD1 matching 12 bases. The junction had 5 bases not matched to a gene; V was cut back by 3 bases and J by 3 bases. The CDR3 is 16 residues long. CDR1 and CDR2 (germline): SGHTA, FQGNSA. The DNA for the CDR3 is TGTGCCAGCAGCTTCGGGACAGGGGGCGCTTACACTGAAGCTTTCTTT. This encodes CASSFGTGGAYTEAFF.

The rearrangement joins TRBV5-4 to TRBJ2-1; no definite D call. CDR3 length: 13 residues. CDR1 is SGHNT, CDR2 YYREEE, per germline (reference sequence). V dropped 1 base and J dropped 5 bases, with 7 bases sitting between them. The CDR3 bases are TGTGCCAGCAGCTTGTGGCAGAACAATGAGCAGTTCTTC. Encoded protein: CASSLWQNNEQFF.

This clone was observed a single time. The gene calls are TRBV5-6 and TRBJ2-7, with D possibly being TRBD2 (6 bases). The CDR3 has 12 amino acids. V was pared by 0 bases and J by 9 bases, with 10 bases between. Germline CDR1 is SGHDT and CDR2 is YYEEEE. In DNA form, the CDR3 reads TGTGCCAGCAGCTTGGTAACGGGGGTGCAGTACTTC. Its protein is CASSLVTGVQYF. The full variable domain, its missing parts supplied by reference TRBV5-6 and TRBJ2-7, is DAGVTQSPTHLIKTRGQQVTLRCSPKSGHDTVSWYQQALGQGPQFIFQYYEEEERQRGNFPDRFSGHQFPNYSSELNVNALLLGDSALYLCASSLVTGVQYFGPGTRLTVT.

The chain has TRBV12-5 and TRBJ2-7; 7 bases agree with TRBD1. The germline gives CDR1 LGHNT, CDR2 FRNRAP. This CDR3 has 15 amino acids. V was clipped by 1 base and J by 4 bases; unmatched bases: 7. CDR3 DNA: TGTGCTAGTGGTTTGGGTTTAGGGGGCTCGTACGAGCAGTACTTC. It is translated as CASGLGLGGSYEQYF.

V is TRBV5-4 and J is TRBJ2-5, with a weak D call TRBD2 (6 bases). This CDR3 is 14 amino acids long. The V end lost 2 bases, the J end lost 4 bases, and 12 bases lay between the germline ends. Germline values: CDR1 SGHNT, CDR2 YYREEE (reference sequence). The CDR3 DNA is TGTGCCAGCAGCTTCGGGGGATCGGGAGAGACCCAGTACTTC. Translating gives CASSFGGSGETQYF.

The chain's CDR3 is CASSFTPSGTGINYGYTF. The CDR3 DNA sequence: TGTGCCAGCAGCTTCACTCCGTCCGGGACAGGGATCAACTATGGCTACACCTTC. The chain uses TRBV5-8 and TRBJ1-2; 9 bases match TRBD1. CDR1 and CDR2 from the germline V gene are SGHTS and YDEGEE. The CDR3 is made up of 18 amino acids. V shed 2 bases and J 2 bases; nucleotides not matched to a gene: 13.

The chain links TRBV19 to TRBJ2-5; D possibly corresponds to TRBD2 (5 bases). V lost 7 bases to trimming and J lost 9 bases, with 21 bases between them. Germline V gives CDR1 LNHDA, CDR2 SQIVND (reference sequence). CDR3 length: 14 amino acids. CDR3: CASTQSQVLGAQYF. CDR3 DNA: TGTGCCAGTACCCAATCTCAGGTACTCGGGGCCCAGTACTTC.

The gene calls are TRBV27 and TRBJ2-3, with TRBD1 matching over 8 bases. The V segment lost 6 bases and the J segment 8 bases; nucleotides outside the gene matches: 10. Germline assignment: CDR1 MNHEY and CDR2 SMNVEV (reference sequence). The CDR3 contains 14 residues. In nucleotides, the CDR3 is TGTGCCAGCAGCCTAGGACAGGGACAAGGTACGCAGTATTTT. Protein: CASSLGQGQGTQYF.